These T cell receptor beta chains were read from a single sample in a study of tumor-infiltrating lymphocytes in primary liver carcinoma. TCRdb re-analysed the multiplex PCR reads in MiXCR, keeping a single row per CDR3 protein. The sample consists of about 84,000 distinct CDR3 sequences, more than 65% of them appearing once. The sequenced material came from liver tumor tissue from sampling region 1. These receptors originate from a middle-aged man with primary liver carcinoma and hepatitis B virus infection. CDR3s include the opening cysteine and the closing phenylalanine or tryptophan. Each record gives: V gene, J gene, D gene, clone size, CDR3 DNA, CDR3 protein. The D gene is left open where the match is weak. Clone size appears in some rows only: once, few, many, or a class for an expanded clone.

v_call: TRBV28; j_call: TRBJ1-2; d_call: -; clone_size: -; cdr3_nt: TGTGCCAGCAGCCTAGATGGGGTAGCAGGAGTCTCCTTC; cdr3_aa: CASSLDGVAGVSF
v_call: TRBV11-2; j_call: TRBJ2-3; d_call: -; clone_size: -; cdr3_nt: TGTGCCCGGGGGACACGGGAGCCCGGAGATACGCAGTATTTT; cdr3_aa: CARGTREPGDTQYF
v_call: TRBV29-1; j_call: TRBJ2-5; d_call: TRBD1; clone_size: -; cdr3_nt: TGCAACGTTGACAGGGGGCGGGAGACCAAGCACTTT; cdr3_aa: CNVDRGRETKHF
v_call: TRBV11-2; j_call: TRBJ2-3; d_call: TRBD2; clone_size: medium-sized; cdr3_nt: TGTGCCAGCAGCCCCGGGACTAGACTAGATACGCAGTATTTT; cdr3_aa: CASSPGTRLDTQYF
v_call: TRBV7-9; j_call: TRBJ1-2; d_call: TRBD1; clone_size: -; cdr3_nt: TGTGCCAGCAGCCCCGGGACAGGTGGCTACGCTTTC; cdr3_aa: CASSPGTGGYAF
v_call: TRBV29-1; j_call: TRBJ2-2; d_call: -; clone_size: -; cdr3_nt: -; cdr3_aa: CSVVGTGAPGELLF
v_call: TRBV29-1; j_call: TRBJ2-1; d_call: -; clone_size: many; cdr3_nt: TGCAGCGTTGGCGAGGGGTACAATGAGCAGTTCTTC; cdr3_aa: CSVGEGYNEQFF
v_call: TRBV7-8; j_call: TRBJ1-2; d_call: -; clone_size: many; cdr3_nt: TGTGCCAGCAGCTTAGCCCCTTCGTCGGATGGCTACACCTTC; cdr3_aa: CASSLAPSSDGYTF
v_call: TRBV11-2; j_call: TRBJ2-7; d_call: TRBD1; clone_size: -; cdr3_nt: TGCGCCAGCAGCTTACCGGGACAGGGACTCTACGAGCTGTACTTC; cdr3_aa: CASSLPGQGLYELYF
v_call: TRBV11-2; j_call: TRBJ2-5; d_call: -; clone_size: medium-sized; cdr3_nt: TGTGCCAGCAGCCACGTCAGTCTGGGAGAGACCCAGTACTTC; cdr3_aa: CASSHVSLGETQYF
v_call: TRBV6-6; j_call: TRBJ2-1; d_call: TRBD2; clone_size: many; cdr3_nt: TGTGCCACCTCCATGGGACTACCACAGTTCTTC; cdr3_aa: CATSMGLPQFF
v_call: TRBV11-2; j_call: TRBJ1-3; d_call: -; clone_size: -; cdr3_nt: TGTCCCAGCAGCCCCTCGACAGGAGGAAACGACATATATTTT; cdr3_aa: CPSSPSTGGNDIYF
v_call: TRBV12-3/TRBV12-4; j_call: TRBJ2-2; d_call: -; clone_size: -; cdr3_nt: TGTGCCAGCAGTCAACAGGGGGGGGACATCGGGGAGTTGTTTTTT; cdr3_aa: CASSQQGGDIGELFF
v_call: TRBV11-1; j_call: TRBJ2-7; d_call: -; clone_size: once; cdr3_nt: TGTGCCAGTAGCTTAGAGAGTACGAGCCTCTACGAGCGGTACTTC; cdr3_aa: CASSLESTSLYERYF
v_call: TRBV24-1; j_call: TRBJ1-2; d_call: -; clone_size: once; cdr3_nt: TGTGCCGCCTCGGACGGAGCTAACTATGGCTACACCTTC; cdr3_aa: CAASDGANYGYTF
v_call: TRBV4-1; j_call: TRBJ2-7; d_call: -; clone_size: -; cdr3_nt: TGCGCCAGCAGCCAAGATCTACTAATGGAAGATCAGTACTTC; cdr3_aa: CASSQDLLMEDQYF
v_call: TRBV11-2; j_call: TRBJ2-2; d_call: TRBD1; clone_size: -; cdr3_nt: TGTGCCAGCAGTTGGGGACAGGGGTTGAATACTGGGGAGCTGTTATTT; cdr3_aa: CASSWGQGLNTGELLF
v_call: TRBV12-3/TRBV12-4; j_call: TRBJ1-2; d_call: TRBD1; clone_size: -; cdr3_nt: TGTGCTAACAGCCGGGGACAGGGGGAAGTGCATGGCTACACTTTC; cdr3_aa: CANSRGQGEVHGYTF
v_call: TRBV7-8; j_call: TRBJ1-5; d_call: -; clone_size: once; cdr3_nt: TGTGCCAGCAGCACAGGGACATTGAATCAGCCCCAGCTTTTT; cdr3_aa: CASSTGTLNQPQLF
v_call: TRBV11-2; j_call: TRBJ2-7; d_call: -; clone_size: -; cdr3_nt: TGTGCCAGCAGCTTAGGATCCCACGGGCAGTACTTC; cdr3_aa: CASSLGSHGQYF
v_call: TRBV11-1; j_call: TRBJ2-2; d_call: -; clone_size: -; cdr3_nt: TGTGTCAGCAGCCATAGGAGTAACACCGGGGAGCTGTTTTTT; cdr3_aa: CVSSHRSNTGELFF
v_call: TRBV29-1; j_call: TRBJ1-1; d_call: TRBD1; clone_size: many; cdr3_nt: TGCAGCGTTGAGGGACAGAGGGACACTGAAGCTTCCTTT; cdr3_aa: CSVEGQRDTEASF
v_call: TRBV12-3/TRBV12-4; j_call: TRBJ1-2; d_call: TRBD1; clone_size: -; cdr3_nt: TGTACCAGCAGTCCAACAGGGGAATGGGGCTACACCTTC; cdr3_aa: CTSSPTGEWGYTF
v_call: TRBV6-1; j_call: TRBJ1-1; d_call: -; clone_size: -; cdr3_nt: TGTGCCAGCAGTGAACCTTGGACGCGAGGTCGGGCTTTCTTT; cdr3_aa: CASSEPWTRGRAFF
v_call: TRBV11-2; j_call: TRBJ2-7; d_call: TRBD1; clone_size: -; cdr3_nt: TGTGCCAGCAGCATCGACCCGGGACAGGGAAGCTACGAGCAGTACTTC; cdr3_aa: CASSIDPGQGSYEQYF
v_call: TRBV6-1; j_call: TRBJ2-2; d_call: TRBD2; clone_size: -; cdr3_nt: TGTGTCATCAATTCCCACCAGCGGGAGTCCGGGGAGCTGTTTTTT; cdr3_aa: CVINSHQRESGELFF
v_call: TRBV6-5; j_call: TRBJ1-5; d_call: -; clone_size: once; cdr3_nt: TGTGCCAGCAGTGCGTTGGGAAGAAATCAGCCCCAGCATTTT; cdr3_aa: CASSALGRNQPQHF
v_call: TRBV7-8; j_call: TRBJ2-3; d_call: -; clone_size: -; cdr3_nt: TGTGCCACCAGCGCAATACCAAGCACAAATACGCAGTATTTT; cdr3_aa: CATSAIPSTNTQYF